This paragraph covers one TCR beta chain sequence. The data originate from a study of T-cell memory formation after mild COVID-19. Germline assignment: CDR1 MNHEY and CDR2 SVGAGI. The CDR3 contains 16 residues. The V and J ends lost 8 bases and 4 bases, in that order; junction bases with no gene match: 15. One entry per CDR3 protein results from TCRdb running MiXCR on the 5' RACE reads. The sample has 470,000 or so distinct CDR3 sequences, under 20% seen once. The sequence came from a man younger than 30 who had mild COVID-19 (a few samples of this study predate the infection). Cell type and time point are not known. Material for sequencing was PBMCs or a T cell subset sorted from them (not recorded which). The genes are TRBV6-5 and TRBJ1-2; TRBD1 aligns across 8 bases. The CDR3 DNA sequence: TGTGCCAGCGGATTCTGGATCGGAACAGGGGGCTATGGCTACACCTTC. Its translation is CASGFWIGTGGYGYTF.